These 22 T cell receptor beta chains were sequenced from one sample in a study of T cell responses to AZD1222 COVID-19 vaccine. Sequencing used immunoSEQ multiplex PCR; TCRdb keeps in-frame clones, though not all of them. The data show approximately 100,000 clones, around 90% seen once. Sequenced material: peripheral blood, taken on day 0 of AZD1222 vaccination. The receptors here all came from an adult in good health.

The chain recombines TRBV19 with TRBJ1-3; unclear D gene. CDR1 and CDR2 from the germline V gene are LNHDA and SQIVND (reference sequence). Trimming removed 7 bases at V and 0 bases at J, with 22 bases between. The CDR3 loop spans 18 amino acids. The CDR3 nucleotides are TGTGCCAGTAAAAGGAAGCTGGAGGCAACCAGCTCTGGAAACACCATATATTTT. It yields the protein CASKRKLEATSSGNTIYF. Variable domain in full (rest from reference TRBV19 and TRBJ1-3): DGGITQSPKYLFRKEGQNVTLSCEQNLNHDAMYWYRQDPGQGLRLIYYSQIVNDFQKGDIAEGYSVSREKKESFPLTVTSAQKNPTAFYLCASKRKLEATSSGNTIYFGEGSWLTVV.

The gene calls are TRBV5-1 and TRBJ2-3, with 7 bases identical to TRBD1. There are 14 residues in the CDR3. The V gene end was trimmed by 9 bases and the J gene end by 0 bases; junction bases not matched to a gene: 7. Germline values: CDR1 SGHRS, CDR2 YFSETQ. In DNA form, the CDR3 reads TGCGCCACCAACCGAGGGGGCAGCACAGATACGCAGTATTTT. Protein: CATNRGGSTDTQYF. Supplemented by reference TRBV5-1 and TRBJ2-3, the full variable domain reads KAGVTQTPRYLIKTRGQQVTLSCSPISGHRSVSWYQQTPGQGLQFLFEYFSETQRNKGNFPGRFSGRQFSNSRSEMNVSTLELGDSALYLCATNRGGSTDTQYFGPGTRLTVL.

This clone was counted a single time. At one of its ends the junction is not consistent with the germline gene, which may arise from a read error. V is TRBV7-7 and J is TRBJ2-2; TRBD2 matches 9 bases. This CDR3 spans 16 amino acids. Germline V gene sequence: CDR1 SSHAT, CDR2 FNYEAQ (reference sequence). CDR3 sequence: CASSPYAGGDTGELFF. The CDR3 DNA is TGTGCTAGCAGCCCCTATGCGGGGGGGGACACCGGGGAGCTGTTTTTT.

This chain joins TRBV5-1 and TRBJ2-1; 7 bases fit TRBD2. Germline V gene lookup returns CDR1 SGHRS and CDR2 YFSETQ. The CDR3 contains 16 residues. V gave up 1 base and J gave up 2 bases; unmatched junction bases: 6. The CDR3 bases are TGCGCCAGCAGCTTGATGGCGGGGGACGCCTACAATGAGCAGTTCTTC. Residues: CASSLMAGDAYNEQFF.

The CDR3 DNA is TGTGCCAGCAGCCGACAGGGGACCGGGGAGCTGTTTTTT. It codes for CASSRQGTGELFF. The chain is built from TRBV7-9 and TRBJ2-2; 8 bases line up with TRBD1. Germline CDR1 reads SEHNR; CDR2 reads FQNEAQ (reference sequence). The V segment lost 5 bases and the J segment 5 bases; nucleotides outside the gene matches: 1. The CDR3 consists of 13 residues.

The chain joins TRBV7-2 to TRBJ2-7; perhaps D is TRBD1 or TRBD2 (7 bases each). Trimming took off 3 bases at V and 6 bases at J, with 15 bases between the two ends. This CDR3 comprises 14 residues. CDR1 and CDR2 (germline): SGHTA, FQGNSA. CDR3 coding DNA: TGTGCCAGCAGCTTCCAGGGGGGGGGCCTCGAGCAGTACTTC. Translated: CASSFQGGGLEQYF.

V is TRBV19 and J is TRBJ2-7; the D is unclear. The germline V gene has CDR1 LNHDA and CDR2 SQIVND (reference sequence). This CDR3 region has 15 residues. The V end was cut by 2 bases, the J end by 0 bases, with 11 bases between. The CDR3 nucleotides are TGTGCCAGTAGTATAACCACGCTCGGCTCCTACGAGCAGTACTTC. It encodes CASSITTLGSYEQYF.

V is TRBV5-1 and J is TRBJ2-7; 8 positions agree with TRBD1. The CDR3 has 16 residues. After removal of 4 bases from V and 4 bases from J, the junction contained 13 bases not matched to a gene. Germline CDR1 is SGHRS and CDR2 is YFSETQ. CDR3 region: CASSTTYGQGGYEQYF. CDR3 sequence (DNA): TGCGCCAGCAGCACCACATACGGACAGGGCGGGTACGAGCAGTACTTC. Based on the CDR3 plus reference TRBV5-1 and TRBJ2-7, the full variable domain is KAGVTQTPRYLIKTRGQQVTLSCSPISGHRSVSWYQQTPGQGLQFLFEYFSETQRNKGNFPGRFSGRQFSNSRSEMNVSTLELGDSALYLCASSTTYGQGGYEQYFGPGTRLTVT.

In DNA form, the CDR3 reads TGTGCCAGCAGTCGGGAGAAGAGCTCTGGAAACACCATATATTTT. Translating it yields CASSREKSSGNTIYF. The chain uses TRBV6-5 and TRBJ1-3; D remains ambiguous. Germline V lookup: CDR1 MNHEY, CDR2 SVGAGI. Trimming pared 5 bases from V and 0 bases from J, leaving 11 bases between. CDR3 length equals 15 residues.

The rearrangement joins TRBV7-2 to TRBJ2-5, with 10 bases matching TRBD2. With 11 bases clipped from V and 5 bases from J, the junction kept 8 bases outside the gene matches. CDR3 length: 13 residues. Germline V gene data show CDR1 as SGHTA and CDR2 as FQGNSA. CDR3 sequence reads: CAGQRGGIETQYF. For the CDR3, the DNA is TGTGCCGGTCAGCGGGGGGGCATCGAGACCCAGTACTTC. Using reference TRBV7-2 and TRBJ2-5 for the parts outside the CDR3, the full variable domain is GAGVSQSPSNKVTEKGKDVELRCDPISGHTALYWYRQSLGQGLEFLIYFQGNSAPDKSGLPSDRFSAERTGGSVSTLTIQRTQQEDSAVYLCAGQRGGIETQYFGPGTRLLVL.

The chain couples TRBV28 to TRBJ1-1; D call uncertain. This CDR3 contains 13 residues. V gave up 2 bases and J gave up 6 bases, with 10 bases separating them. The germline gives CDR1 MDHEN, CDR2 SYDVKM. The CDR3 sequence: CASSLPSWAEAFF. The CDR3 DNA reads as TGTGCCAGCAGTTTACCCTCTTGGGCTGAAGCTTTCTTT.

The CDR3 region is CATSPDQGKQPQHF. CDR3 sequence (DNA): TGTGCCACCTCCCCAGACCAAGGGAAACAGCCCCAGCATTTT. V gene TRBV10-3 combines with J gene TRBJ1-5; no clear D gene. The CDR3 has 14 amino acids. V was trimmed by 10 bases and J by 7 bases, leaving 20 bases between them. The germline V gene has CDR1 ENHRY and CDR2 SYGVKD.

In this sample, this clone turned up once. The genes are TRBV5-1 and TRBJ2-1, with 7 bases identical to TRBD2. The V gene end was trimmed by 1 base and the J gene end by 3 bases; junction bases not matched to a gene: 4. This CDR3 spans 15 amino acids. Looked up from germline, CDR1 is SGHRS and CDR2 is YFSETQ. CDR3 DNA sequence: TGCGCCAGCAGCTTGAGGCTAGCGGACTACAATGAGCAGTTCTTC. Protein sequence: CASSLRLADYNEQFF. The whole variable domain, remainder taken from reference TRBV5-1 and TRBJ2-1, is KAGVTQTPRYLIKTRGQQVTLSCSPISGHRSVSWYQQTPGQGLQFLFEYFSETQRNKGNFPGRFSGRQFSNSRSEMNVSTLELGDSALYLCASSLRLADYNEQFFGPGTRLTVL.

The CDR3 bases are TGCGCCAGCAGCTTGGATGCGGGGGGTGTGGCCCAGTACTTC. This codes for CASSLDAGGVAQYF. V and J are TRBV5-1 and TRBJ2-5; 8 bases match TRBD2. The CDR3 sequence is 14 residues long. The V segment lost 0 bases and the J segment 9 bases; nucleotides outside the gene matches: 7. Germline V gives CDR1 SGHRS, CDR2 YFSETQ.

The CDR3 sequence is CASSLEGFSVGGFF. The CDR3 DNA follows: TGTGCCAGCAGCTTAGAGGGTTTCTCGGTTGGGGGTTTCTTT. The chain is built from TRBV7-2 and TRBJ1-1; tentatively, D is TRBD1 (5 bases). The V gene lost 1 base and the J gene lost 13 bases, with 19 bases spanning the gap. This CDR3 is 14 amino acids long. Germline values: CDR1 SGHTA, CDR2 FQGNSA. Together with reference TRBV7-2 and TRBJ1-1, the CDR3 gives the full variable domain: GAGVSQSPSNKVTEKGKDVELRCDPISGHTALYWYRQSLGQGLEFLIYFQGNSAPDKSGLPSDRFSAERTGGSVSTLTIQRTQQEDSAVYLCASSLEGFSVGGFFGQGTRLTVV.

The V call is TRBV30, the J call TRBJ2-1, with TRBD1 matching 7 bases. With 2 bases clipped from V and 7 bases from J, the junction kept 17 bases outside the gene matches. Germline V gives CDR1 GTSNPN, CDR2 SVGIG (reference sequence). There are 17 residues in the CDR3. The CDR3 coding sequence is TGTGCCTGGAGTACTGATCTGGGACAGTTCATCGGTAATGAGCAGTTCTTC. This translates into CAWSTDLGQFIGNEQFF.

The chain has TRBV19 and TRBJ1-5; TRBD1 is a possible D gene (6 bases). Germline V lookup: CDR1 LNHDA, CDR2 SQIVND (reference sequence). This CDR3 contains 18 residues. V was trimmed by 8 bases and J by 0 bases, leaving 23 bases between them. The chain's CDR3 is CASGLSRGTGHSNQPQHF. CDR3 coding DNA: TGTGCCAGTGGGCTTAGCAGGGGAACGGGCCATAGCAATCAGCCCCAGCATTTT. Full variable domain (remainder filled in from reference TRBV19 and TRBJ1-5): DGGITQSPKYLFRKEGQNVTLSCEQNLNHDAMYWYRQDPGQGLRLIYYSQIVNDFQKGDIAEGYSVSREKKESFPLTVTSAQKNPTAFYLCASGLSRGTGHSNQPQHFGDGTRLSIL.

V usage is TRBV25-1 and J usage is TRBJ1-6, with no clear D. The CDR3 consists of 13 residues. The germline CDR1 and CDR2 sequences are MGHDK and SYGVNS. V was cut by 1 base and J by 4 bases, with 2 bases left in between. In nucleotides, the CDR3 is TGTGCCAGCAGTGAATCTTATAATTCACCCCTCCACTTT. It specifies CASSESYNSPLHF.

This chain joins TRBV18 and TRBJ2-1; a possible D gene is TRBD2 (5 bases). The ends were cut back, 2 bases at V and 7 bases at J, with 15 bases in the middle. The CDR3 contains 15 residues. CDR1 is KGHSH, CDR2 LQKENI, per germline. The CDR3 region has the DNA TGTGCCAGCTCACCATCCGGCGGGCAGTTGAATGAGCAGTTCTTC. Protein: CASSPSGGQLNEQFF.

This chain joins TRBV7-9 and TRBJ1-6, with 8 bases identical to TRBD1. This CDR3 region has 15 residues. V lost 5 bases and J lost 9; bases outside the gene matches: 9. Looked up from germline, CDR1 is SEHNR and CDR2 is FQNEAQ (reference sequence). The CDR3 loop is CASSLGQVGASPLHF. Here the CDR3 DNA reads TGTGCCAGCAGCCTGGGACAGGTGGGGGCTTCACCCCTCCACTTT.

This chain's CDR3 is CASSGGKYGYTF. The CDR3 DNA reads TGTGCCAGCAGCGGAGGGAAATATGGCTACACCTTC. The V gene is TRBV5-4, the J gene TRBJ1-2; no clear D. Trimming took 4 bases from V and 5 from J, leaving 9 bases between them. CDR3 size: 12 residues. Germline CDR1 and CDR2: SGHNT and YYREEE (reference sequence).

This clone was seen a handful of times. The rearrangement uses TRBV5-4 and TRBJ1-2, with D unclear. CDR1 is SGHNT, CDR2 YYREEE, per germline (reference sequence). V gave up 0 bases and J gave up 4 bases, with 13 bases separating them. CDR3 length: 15 residues. As DNA, the CDR3 is TGTGCCAGCAGCTTGGTTGCGGAAAGTGGCTATGGCTACACCTTC. Residues: CASSLVAESGYGYTF.